The rows below give T cell receptor beta chains drawn from one sample of a study of blood T cells in healthy people across ages. TCRdb recomputed calls from the 5' RACE reads with MiXCR, one row per CDR3 protein. The table includes roughly 640,000 distinct CDR3 sequences, 25% to 30% detected once. Input material: blood. Receptor source: a woman aged 80 or older in good health. CDR3s include the opening cysteine and the closing phenylalanine or tryptophan. Fields, in order: D gene, clone size, V gene, CDR3 protein. The D gene is left open where the match is weak. Clone size is shown for a subset of rows, as once, few, many or a class of expanded clone.

.,many,TRBV2,CASSGLIRSYNEQFF
.,.,TRBV20-1,CSATKTVSSYEQYF
TRBD1,.,TRBV20-1,CSARDRQSGQGASPLHF
TRBD2,.,TRBV5-8,CASSFRGVSYNEQFF
TRBD1,few,TRBV28,CASSPDRRNTEAFF
TRBD2,.,TRBV3-1,CASSQGSGDPTEQYF
.,.,TRBV5-1,CASRESNTGELFF
.,many,TRBV6-5,CASTRAGTDTQYF
TRBD1,.,TRBV28,CASNQQGARWGSNQPQHF
.,.,TRBV5-1,CASSLGSLSNQPRHF
.,.,TRBV5-5,CASSSSGWSYNEQFF
TRBD2,few,TRBV20-1,CSAPMRGGYEQYF
TRBD2,.,TRBV2,CASKASGGAYEQFF
.,many,TRBV2,CASGEGRQPQHF
TRBD1,.,TRBV5-1,CASSLPRQGSRTNEQYF
.,many,TRBV9,CASSESGSNEQFF
TRBD1,.,TRBV29-1,CSAYSTGFDYGYTF
.,few,TRBV5-1,CASSLEGGIGNSPLHF
.,many,TRBV12-3/TRBV12-4,CASSLGHSSSYEQYF
TRBD2,many,TRBV6-2/TRBV6-3,CASSYMETSGGALHEQYF
.,many,TRBV10-3,CAISDGQLNTEAFF
.,.,TRBV2,CASSEIDTHYYGYTF
.,many,TRBV25-1,CASRGEGYGYTF
.,many,TRBV2,CASKYEGSTYEQYF
.,.,TRBV6-5,CASSYSGGAFF
.,few,TRBV7-9,CASSADGRADTQYF
.,.,TRBV4-1,CASSQRGPSNYGYTF